This T cell receptor (beta chain) is from a study of blood T cell repertoires in COVID-19. Study as a whole: The United States, Italy and Spain were the sources of the acute and convalescent COVID-19 samples.

The V and J ends lost 1 base and 2 bases respectively, with 12 bases between them. The CDR3 consists of 15 residues. Germline CDR1 KGHSH, CDR2 LQKENI. Study members were between about 18 and 90 years old and lived in about two dozen US regions. Cohort allocation depended upon clinical history that participants reported. The data were produced by immunoSEQ multiplex PCR, yet TCRdb's version contains in-frame clones alone and is incomplete. The table shows fewer than 500,000 clones, with more than 80% occurring only once. The receptor was isolated from a young man who had recovered from COVID-19. Specimen: PBMCs or T cells enriched from blood (not recorded which). This rearrangement joins TRBV18 to TRBJ2-7; D might be TRBD1 (5 bases). The CDR3 DNA sequence: TGTGCCAGCTCACCACATCCAGACAGAACCTACGAGCAGTACTTC. Amino acid sequence: CASSPHPDRTYEQYF.